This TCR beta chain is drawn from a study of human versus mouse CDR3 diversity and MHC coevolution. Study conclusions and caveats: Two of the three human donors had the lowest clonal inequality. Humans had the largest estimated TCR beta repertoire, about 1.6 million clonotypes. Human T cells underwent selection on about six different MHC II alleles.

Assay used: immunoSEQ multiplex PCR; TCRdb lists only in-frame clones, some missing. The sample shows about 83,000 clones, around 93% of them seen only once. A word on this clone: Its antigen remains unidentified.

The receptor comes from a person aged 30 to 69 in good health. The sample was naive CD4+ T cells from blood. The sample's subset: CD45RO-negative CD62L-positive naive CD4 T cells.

This CDR3 is CASSIGGKNTEAFF. As DNA, the CDR3 is TGTGCCAGTAGTATCGGAGGCAAGAACACTGAAGCTTTCTTT. The V gene is TRBV19, the J gene TRBJ1-1; D gene uncertain. CDR3 length equals 14 residues. V shed 3 bases and J shed 1 base, with 9 bases lying between them. Germline loops: CDR1 LNHDA, CDR2 SQIVND (reference sequence).